The 4 T cell receptor beta chains below all came from one sample that was sequenced in a study of shared clonotypes between healthy human individuals. Libraries were prepared by immunoSEQ multiplex PCR; TCRdb keeps only in-frame clonotypes and omits some of them. This sample has more than 2 million clones, with around 93% found just once. CD45RO-negative, CCR7-positively selected cells formed the naive CD8 fraction, excluding terminally differentiated effector memory CD45RA+ cells. The specimen sequenced was naive CD8+ T cells from PBMCs. These receptors came from a man younger than 35 in good health. Some clones in this sample may be carry-over from other donors' samples.

CDR3 DNA sequence: TGTGCCAGTAGTATAGATTGGAAGGGGATCACTGAAGCTTTCTTT. This translates into CASSIDWKGITEAFF. The gene calls are TRBV19 and TRBJ1-1; weak D call: TRBD1 (5 bases). V lost 0 bases to trimming and J lost 4 bases, with 12 bases between them. CDR1 and CDR2 from the germline V gene are LNHDA and SQIVND (reference sequence). This CDR3 spans 15 amino acids.

The chain carries TRBV21-1 and TRBJ2-3; the table gives TRBD1 as D, unverified against the DNA. TRBV21-1 is flagged as a pseudogene. The CDR3 length is 16 residues. The CDR3 bases are TGTGCCAGCAGCAACGTACCGGGACAGCACACAGATACGCAGTATTTT. Translation gives CASSNVPGQHTDTQYF.

The chain joins TRBV7-6 to TRBJ1-4; D uncertain. Trimming took 1 base from V and 5 from J, leaving 11 bases between them. The CDR3 is 15 residues long. The germline V gene has CDR1 SGHVS and CDR2 FNYEAQ. CDR3 region: CASSLVASRNEKLFF. CDR3 DNA sequence: TGTGCCAGCAGCTTAGTTGCCAGCCGGAATGAAAAACTGTTTTTT. Drawing the rest from reference TRBV7-6 and TRBJ1-4, the complete variable domain is GAGVSQSPRYKVTKRGQDVALRCDPISGHVSLYWYRQALGQGPEFLTYFNYEAQQDKSGLPNDRFSAERPEGSISTLTIQRTEQRDSAMYRCASSLVASRNEKLFFGSGTQLSVL.

The chain couples TRBV27 to TRBJ1-5, with 9 nucleotides matching TRBD1. Germline V gives CDR1 MNHEY, CDR2 SMNVEV (reference sequence). V was clipped by 5 bases and J by 3 bases; unmatched bases: 8. This CDR3 spans 16 amino acids. The CDR3 loop is CASSPTTGGNNQPQHF. In DNA form, the CDR3 reads TGTGCCAGCAGTCCAACGACAGGGGGTAACAATCAGCCCCAGCATTTT.